This is a list of T cell receptor beta chains from one sample in a study of T-cell memory formation after mild COVID-19. MiXCR, run by TCRdb on the 5' RACE reads, gives a single entry per CDR3 protein. There are approximately 400,000 distinct CDR3 sequences in the sample; more than 20% occur only once, and roughly 8.7% lies in the top ten. The specimen was PBMCs or a T cell subset sorted from them (not recorded which). The receptors stem from an adult woman who had mild COVID-19 (a few samples of this study predate the infection). Cell type and time point are not known. Both conserved end residues are part of each CDR3. D genes are given only for firm matches. Some rows have no size entry. The others give once, few or many, or a class for an expanded clone.

TRBV24-1,-,-,TRBJ1-6,TGTGCCACCAGTGCTGGGACTGCGTCGAATTCACCCCTCCACTTT,CATSAGTASNSPLHF
TRBV7-3,few,TRBD2,TRBJ2-5,TGTGCCAGCAGCTCCCGTTGGGCCAGGCTAGCGGGGGGGCAAGAGACCCAGTACTTC,CASSSRWARLAGGQETQYF
TRBV6-5,few,TRBD1,TRBJ2-1,TGTGCCAGCAGTTACGTTGCACAGGGGATTTACAATGAGCAGTTCTTC,CASSYVAQGIYNEQFF
TRBV5-1,few,-,TRBJ1-1,TGCGCCAGCAGCTTCCCGACCGCTTTCTTT,CASSFPTAFF
TRBV6-5,many,-,TRBJ2-7,TGTGCCAGCACTGCTCGGGGTTTTAGCGAGCAGTACTTC,CASTARGFSEQYF
TRBV5-1,-,TRBD2,TRBJ2-5,TGCGCCAGCAGGTCCCCGGGACTAGCGGCAGGAGAGACCCAGTACTTC,CASRSPGLAAGETQYF
TRBV7-9,-,-,TRBJ2-6,TGTGCCAGCAGCTCGGGGTCCAAGCCCTCTGGGGCCAACGTCCTGACTTTC,CASSSGSKPSGANVLTF
TRBV5-1,many,-,TRBJ1-1,TGCGCCAGCACCCAAGGGGGGGCGAGCACTGAAGCTTTCTTT,CASTQGGASTEAFF
TRBV7-9,few,-,TRBJ2-3,TGTGCCTCCGCCGGCGGTACGCAGTATTTT,CASAGGTQYF
TRBV12-3/TRBV12-4,once,-,TRBJ2-7,TGTGCCAGCAGTTTCTCCTCCGGGGTCCGAACCTACGAGCAGTACTTC,CASSFSSGVRTYEQYF
TRBV5-1,few,-,TRBJ2-6,TGCGCCAGCAGCTTTGGCAGAGCCGATTCTGGGGCCAACGTCCTGACTTTC,CASSFGRADSGANVLTF
TRBV12-3/TRBV12-4,-,TRBD1,TRBJ2-3,TGTGCCAGCAGTTCGACCGGAGTAGAAGGGACAGGGTCGACAGATACGCAGTATTTT,CASSSTGVEGTGSTDTQYF
TRBV29-1,-,-,TRBJ1-1,TGCAGCGGAGGACAGACGAACACTGAAGCTTTCTTT,CSGGQTNTEAFF
TRBV3-1,-,TRBD1,TRBJ1-4,TGTGCCAGCAGCCACGACAGGGATGGTGAAAAACTGTTTTTT,CASSHDRDGEKLFF
TRBV7-3,-,TRBD2,TRBJ2-5,TGTGCCAGCAGCTTATCTAGCGGGGGGGCCCGGGAGACCCAGTACTTC,CASSLSSGGARETQYF
TRBV7-3,-,-,TRBJ2-3,TGTGCCAGCAGCTTACCCAACACAGATACGCAGTATTTT,CASSLPNTDTQYF
TRBV5-1,few,-,TRBJ1-3,TGCGCCAGCAGCTTGGGGGCCGGGGGACTGGCTGGAAACACCATATATTTT,CASSLGAGGLAGNTIYF
TRBV15,-,-,TRBJ2-2,TGTGCCACCAGCAGAGATGGTGGTGAGGCTGGCACCGGGGAGCTGTTTTTT,CATSRDGGEAGTGELFF
TRBV18,-,-,TRBJ1-1,TGTGCAAGCTCACCACCTCAGGGTTCTGAAGCTTTCTTT,CASSPPQGSEAFF
TRBV6-6,-,TRBD1,TRBJ2-7,TGTGCCAGCAGTTACATTGGGACAGGGTCCTACGAGCAGTACTTC,CASSYIGTGSYEQYF
TRBV6-2/TRBV6-3,-,TRBD2,TRBJ2-3,TGTGCCAGCAGTTACCGGGGGGACACAGATACGCAGTATTTT,CASSYRGDTDTQYF
TRBV7-9,many,-,TRBJ2-7,TGTGCCAGCAGCTTCACGGGGATCTCCTACGAGCAGTACTTC,CASSFTGISYEQYF
TRBV5-6,few,TRBD1,TRBJ2-3,TGTGCCAGCAGCTTGGACAGGGGGACGCAGTATTTT,CASSLDRGTQYF
TRBV5-1,-,-,TRBJ1-3,TGCGCCAGCAGCTTGGTCGCGGCAGCCTCTGGAAACACCATATATTTT,CASSLVAAASGNTIYF
TRBV5-1,many,-,TRBJ2-3,TGTGCCAGCAGCCTCGGGACTGCAACAGATACGCAGTATTTT,CASSLGTATDTQYF
TRBV12-3/TRBV12-4,-,-,TRBJ1-3,TGTGCCAGCAGTCCTTACCGCGGAAACACCATATATTTT,CASSPYRGNTIYF
TRBV20-1,-,-,TRBJ2-5,TGCGGCCCGGGGACTCAAGAGACCCAGTACTTC,CGPGTQETQYF
TRBV29-1,-,-,TRBJ2-3,TGCAGCGTTGTTGGGCTAGCCGGAAAGGCGCAGTATTTT,CSVVGLAGKAQYF
TRBV5-1,-,-,TRBJ2-2,TGCGCCAGCAGCTTGACAGTAACAGTCCCGAACACCGGGGAGCTGTTTTTT,CASSLTVTVPNTGELFF
TRBV7-2,-,TRBD2,TRBJ2-7,TGTGCCAGCAGCTTTGAACTAGCGGGAGCCTACGAGCAGTACTTC,CASSFELAGAYEQYF
TRBV7-9,-,-,TRBJ1-2,TGTGCCAGCAGCTTAGGACAATTACCCAATGGGTATGGCTACACCTTC,CASSLGQLPNGYGYTF
TRBV25-1,-,-,TRBJ1-2,TGTGCCAGCAGTGAGCCCCCCACAGCCCTCTTCTCCACCACATGGGCCAGCCGTAACTATGGCTACACCTTC,CASSEPPTALFSTTWASRNYGYTF
TRBV3-2,-,-,TRBJ2-7,TGTGCCAGCAGCCAGGGAACCTACAAAACCTCCTACGAGCAGTACTTC,CASSQGTYKTSYEQYF
TRBV12-3/TRBV12-4,-,-,TRBJ2-5,TGTGCCAGCAGTTCCGCCCGGGGGTTGGAAGAGACCCAGTACTTC,CASSSARGLEETQYF
TRBV12-3/TRBV12-4,-,TRBD2,TRBJ2-3,TGTGCCAGCAGTTCCGGGACTAGCGGGAGAACAGATACGCAGTATTTT,CASSSGTSGRTDTQYF
TRBV20-1,-,-,TRBJ1-1,TGCAGTGCTAGAGATGATTTAGGTCTAGGGCAGGGCCCTGAAGCTTTCTTT,CSARDDLGLGQGPEAFF
TRBV6-1,-,TRBD1,TRBJ1-5,TGTGCCAGCAGTGAGACAGGGGATCAGCCCCAGCATTTT,CASSETGDQPQHF
TRBV12-3/TRBV12-4,few,TRBD2,TRBJ2-2,TGTGCCAGCAGCGTAGGACTAGCAATCGGGGAGCTGTTTTTT,CASSVGLAIGELFF
TRBV19,-,-,TRBJ2-1,TGTGCCAGTAGTCCTAGGGTCCTCTCCTACAATGAGCAGTTCTTC,CASSPRVLSYNEQFF
TRBV7-3,-,-,TRBJ1-6,TGTGCCAGCAGCTTAGGGGCAGGTTCACCCCTCCACTTT,CASSLGAGSPLHF
TRBV5-1,-,-,TRBJ2-7,TGCGCCAGCAGCGGTGACGCCGCTGGGTCCTACGAGCAGTACTTC,CASSGDAAGSYEQYF
TRBV9,-,TRBD2,TRBJ2-5,TGTGCCAGCAGCGTAGCAGCGGGGGCGCGACAAGAGACCCAGTACTTC,CASSVAAGARQETQYF